This T cell receptor (beta chain) comes out of a study of OX40 agonist ivuxolimab in advanced cancers. The overall study: Partial responses were achieved by three patients, one with hepatocellular carcinoma and two with cutaneous melanoma. General study results and limits: Researchers report that CD8+ T cells had, on average, more expanded clones than CD4+. In the 0.1 to 3.0 mg/kg range, CD4+ and CD8+ blood T cells had expanded clonally by week 6. Partial responders receiving 0.1-3.0 mg/kg showed among the lowest clonal expansion.

The assay was immunoSEQ multiplex PCR, and TCRdb's table has in-frame clones only and misses some. The sample yields 80,000 or so clones, 86% seen once. Turning to this clone: The antigen is unknown.

The CDR3 is made up of 18 amino acids. Trimming took 0 bases from V and 0 from J, leaving 16 bases between them. CDR1 is SGHDN, CDR2 FVKESK, per germline. The sequence was collected from an adult with an advanced solid tumor such as melanoma, head and neck, liver or kidney cancer. The rearrangement uses TRBV14 and TRBJ2-3; D unclear. This specimen was CD4+ or CD8+ T cells sorted from blood, taken in a trial of the OX40 agonist ivuxolimab. CDR3 in DNA: TGTGCCAGCAGCCAAGACGCCATAGCTACCGGTAGCACAGATACGCAGTATTTT. It codes for CASSQDAIATGSTDTQYF.